This TCR beta chain is from a study of blood T cell repertoires in COVID-19. Authors' data handling: Amplified reference gene primers provided the basis for estimating nucleated cell counts. Only in-frame clones appear in the TCRdb table, and some are missing; sequencing was by immunoSEQ multiplex PCR. D and trimming come from the DNA, and the V and J calls and clone size come from that table. The repertoire holds roughly 79,000 clones, with around nine tenths as singletons. Germline CDR1 and CDR2: SGHRS and YFSETQ. The V gene end was trimmed by 4 bases and the J gene end by 2 bases; junction bases not matched to a gene: 10. The CDR3 length is 18 residues.

The TCR sequence derives from a woman at least 80 years old with active or convalescent COVID-19. This chain connects TRBV5-1 to TRBJ2-6; the match to TRBD1 covers 9 bases. Sequenced sample: peripheral blood. As DNA, the CDR3 is TGCGCCAGCAGCCTCCTCGGACAGGGGAGAGCTGGGGCCAACGTCCTGACTTTC. Encoded protein: CASSLLGQGRAGANVLTF.